A single sample is the source of the 19 T cell receptor beta chains below, sequenced in a study of glioma-infiltrating T cells. Amplification of TCR alpha and beta CDR3 regions from RNA used iRepertoire nested multiplex PCR. TCRdb called the multiplex PCR reads again in MiXCR, with one record for every CDR3 protein. The sample lists about 110,000 distinct CDR3 sequences; around 25% were seen once. The sample comprised glioma tissue, nonneoplastic brain tissue, or PBMCs (not recorded which). The receptor source for this set is a human donor with low-grade glioma or glioblastoma, undergoing nonglioma brain surgery, or in good health (not recorded which).

The table lists this clonotype with a few counts. This chain uses TRBV12-5 with TRBJ2-1, with TRBD2 identical over 8 bases. CDR1 LGHNT and CDR2 FRNRAP come from the germline V gene. V trimming: 0 bases; J trimming: 7 bases; junction bases outside the gene matches: 8. This CDR3 has 16 residues. CDR3 DNA sequence: TGTGCTAGTGGTTTGGTATTGGGTAGCGGGGCGAATGAGCAGTTCTTC. Its protein is CASGLVLGSGANEQFF.

A remark on this clonotype: This sequence may be a read error, since a much larger clone differs from it by one base. V gene TRBV7-9 combines with J gene TRBJ2-1, with TRBD1 identical over 8 bases. The CDR3 sequence is 16 residues long. Per the germline V gene, CDR1 is SEHNR and CDR2 is FQNEAQ (reference sequence). For the CDR3, the DNA is TGTGCCAGAAGCTTCCGGCGGACAGGGACCTACAATGAGCAGTTCTTC. Its translation is CARSFRRTGTYNEQFF.

There are a few counts of this clonotype. It may be a read error: a sequence one base away is much more abundant. The chain carries TRBV12-3 or TRBV12-4 and TRBJ2-1, with a weak D call TRBD1 (5 bases). This CDR3 spans 14 amino acids. The CDR3 is CAGSRGYSYNEQFF. The CDR3 DNA sequence: TGTGCCGGCAGTAGGGGTTACTCCTACAATGAGCAGTTCTTC.

The rearrangement joins TRBV29-1 to TRBJ2-7; TRBD2 agrees at 8 bases. Germline-derived CDR1 and CDR2 are SQVTM and ANQGSEA. The V and J ends lost 3 bases and 2 bases, in that order; junction bases with no gene match: 6. The length of the CDR3 is 14 residues. CDR3 nucleotide sequence: TGCAGCGTTGAGCAGCGGGGGAGACCCTACGAGCAGTACTTC. Translating gives CSVEQRGRPYEQYF.

This clonotype was seen repeatedly, ten times or more. The junction does not match germline at one end; this may be a read error. This chain joins TRBV7-9 and TRBJ1-5; 8 bases are shared with TRBD1. Per germline, CDR1 SEHNR and CDR2 FQNEAQ (reference sequence). The CDR3 covers 18 residues. CDR3 amino acids: CASSVAHTTGTGHQPQHF. CDR3 nucleotides: TGTGCCAGCAGCGTAGCTCACACCACCGGGACAGGACATCAGCCCCAGCATTTT.

This clonotype was detected many times. The CDR3 spells CASSYSKVTEAFF. The CDR3 coding sequence is TGTGCCAGCAGTTACTCGAAAGTGACTGAAGCTTTCTTT. The chain carries TRBV6-5 and TRBJ1-1; D remains unclear. The CDR3 totals 13 residues. Germline V gives CDR1 MNHEY, CDR2 SVGAGI. V was shortened by 0 bases and J by 5 bases, with 7 bases between the two germline ends.

This clonotype has a count of ten or more. V and J are TRBV29-1 and TRBJ1-3, with TRBD1 identical over 7 bases. Germline CDR1 is SQVTM and CDR2 is ANQGSEA. CDR3 size: 14 residues. The trim removed 6 bases at V and 3 bases at J, leaving 8 bases unmatched. In nucleotides, the CDR3 is TGCAGCGTGGACCTGACAGGGAATGGAAACACCATATATTTT. Protein sequence: CSVDLTGNGNTIYF.

As regards this clonotype: A single base separates this from a much larger clone, so it may be a read error. CDR3 DNA sequence: TGTGCCAGCAGCGTAGCGGTCACCACTAAAGCTTTCTTT. It yields the protein CASSVAVTTKAFF. The chain uses TRBV9 and TRBJ1-1; no definite D call. The CDR3 is 13 residues long. The germline V gene encodes CDR1 SGDLS and CDR2 YYNGEE.

This clonotype has a count of ten or more. The V call is TRBV4-1, the J call TRBJ2-1, with D unresolved. The germline V gene encodes CDR1 MGHRA and CDR2 YSYEKL. The V end lost 1 base, the J end lost 0 bases, and 13 bases lay between the germline ends. This CDR3 has 17 amino acids. CDR3 region: CASSQVAPMSSYNEQFF. The CDR3 DNA sequence: TGCGCCAGCAGCCAAGTCGCGCCGATGAGCTCCTACAATGAGCAGTTCTTC.

This clonotype was seen at least ten times. The chain employs TRBV20-1 and TRBJ2-7; D unresolved. This CDR3 is 13 amino acids long. Per germline, CDR1 DFQATT and CDR2 SNEGSKA (reference sequence). Trimming left V 7 bases short and J 1 base short, with 14 bases between. The CDR3 region is CSVEAPDSYEQYF. In DNA, the CDR3 is TGCAGTGTCGAGGCTCCGGATTCCTACGAGCAGTACTTC.

As to this clonotype: At one end, the junction sequence differs from germline, possibly due to a read error. The chain employs TRBV20-1 and TRBJ2-7, with TRBD2 matching over 14 bases. The CDR3 has 13 residues. From germline, CDR1 is DFQATT and CDR2 SNEGSKA (reference sequence). DNA of the CDR3: TGCAGTGCTAGCCGACTAGCGGGAGGGCCCTGGAACTTC. This codes for CSASRLAGGPWNF.

This clonotype was observed many times. The V call is TRBV9, the J call TRBJ1-1; no definite D call. Germline V CDR1 and CDR2: SGDLS, YYNGEE. V lost 2 bases to trimming and J lost 0 bases, with 8 bases between them. The CDR3 sequence is 14 residues long. The CDR3 region is CASSVDYMNTEAFF. DNA of the CDR3: TGTGCCAGCAGCGTCGATTACATGAACACTGAAGCTTTCTTT.

This clonotype has at least ten counts. This rearrangement joins TRBV2 to TRBJ2-7; no definite D call. V gave up 2 bases and J gave up 3 bases, with 5 bases separating them. Germline V gives CDR1 SNHLY, CDR2 FYNNEI. The CDR3 has 12 amino acids. CDR3 loop: CASSEMGYEQYF. The CDR3 coding sequence is TGTGCCAGCAGTGAAATGGGCTACGAGCAGTACTTC.

The table lists this clonotype with a few counts. V is TRBV7-2 and J is TRBJ2-1, with 11 bases aligning to TRBD2. Germline V gene data show CDR1 as SGHTA and CDR2 as FQGNSA. With 4 bases clipped from V and 7 bases from J, the junction kept 9 bases outside the gene matches. CDR3 length equals 16 residues. In DNA, the CDR3 is TGTGCCAGCAGCTCTTTAGCGGGAGGGCCAACAAATGAGCAGTTCTTC. This sequence encodes CASSSLAGGPTNEQFF.

This clonotype was observed a handful of times. This chain joins TRBV6-1 and TRBJ2-5, with D possibly being TRBD2 (5 bases). Germline CDR1 MNHNS, CDR2 SASEGT. The CDR3 length is 12 residues. The V gene lost 6 bases and the J gene lost 5 bases, with 10 bases spanning the gap. The chain's CDR3 is CASRPWEETQYF. For the CDR3, the DNA is TGTGCCAGCAGACCCTGGGAGGAGACCCAGTACTTC.

In regard to this clonotype: At one end the junction does not follow the germline gene, possibly because of a read error. The chain uses TRBV6-2 or TRBV6-3 and TRBJ2-3; D is ambiguous. The CDR3 contains 17 residues. The V gene's germline CDR1 is MNHEY and CDR2 SVGEGT. The CDR3 DNA sequence: TGTGCCAGCAATTACTATGCGGTCTCTAAAGCCACAGATACGCAGTATTTT. This encodes CASNYYAVSKATDTQYF.

This clonotype was seen at least ten times. The chain couples TRBV7-8 to TRBJ1-3; D is unclear. V shed 2 bases and J shed 0 bases, with 5 bases lying between them. The germline V gene encodes CDR1 SGHVS and CDR2 FQNEAQ. The CDR3 is 14 residues long. CDR3 sequence reads: CASSLSSSGNTIYF. The CDR3 region has the DNA TGTGCCAGCAGCTTAAGCAGCTCTGGAAACACCATATATTTT.

Comment on this clonotype: Compared with germline, one end of the junction differs, possibly owing to a read error. The chain recombines TRBV14 with TRBJ1-1; no definite D call. From germline, CDR1 is SGHDN and CDR2 FVKESK. The CDR3 contains 15 residues. The CDR3 DNA reads as TGTGCCAGCAGCCATACGGGAGGTCCAAATGCTGGAGCTTTGTTT. This encodes CASSHTGGPNAGALF. Supplemented by reference TRBV14 and TRBJ1-1, the full variable domain reads EAGVTQFPSHSVIEKGQTVTLRCDPISGHDNLYWYRRVMGKEIKFLLHFVKESKQDESGMPNNRFLAERTGGTYSTLKVQPAELEDSGVYFCASSHTGGPNAGALFGQGTRLTVV.

This clonotype has at least ten counts. The chain has TRBV18 and TRBJ2-7, with TRBD1 matching 7 bases. The CDR3 is made up of 14 amino acids. Trimming took 3 bases from V and 3 from J; bases not matched to a gene: 5. Germline CDR1 reads KGHSH; CDR2 reads LQKENI. In DNA form, the CDR3 reads TGTGCCAGCTCACCTTTAGGACAGGACTACGAGCAGTACTTC. Amino acids: CASSPLGQDYEQYF.